This T cell receptor beta chain was sequenced in a study of T cell changes during pregnancy in multiple sclerosis. V dropped 7 bases and J dropped 9 bases, with 12 bases sitting between them. Germline V gene data show CDR1 as GTSNPN and CDR2 as SVGIG (reference sequence). The CDR3 runs to 10 residues. Here immunoSEQ multiplex PCR was the method, and the copy in TCRdb shows in-frame clones only, minus some. The repertoire holds approximately 46,000 clones, approximately 90% seen once, with approximately 2.6% in the top ten. This sequence joins TRBV30 and TRBJ1-2; the D gene is possibly TRBD1 (5 bases). Sequenced here: CD8+ T cells from peripheral blood mononuclear cells, sampled in the second trimester of pregnancy. This receptor was obtained from a female donor with multiple sclerosis, enrolled in a pregnancy study. Here the CDR3 reads CASRERSYTF. The CDR3, as DNA: TGTGCCTCCAGGGAAAGGAGCTACACCTTC.